This is a list of T cell receptor beta chains from one sample in a study of neurological immune-mediated disorders. Via MiXCR, TCRdb re-called the 5' RACE reads, giving one row per CDR3 protein. The sample holds 40,000 to 50,000 distinct CDR3 sequences; 2.5% are singletons and the top ten take about 12%. What was sequenced was PBMCs. The receptors were gathered from a young man with multiple sclerosis. CDR3s include the opening cysteine and the closing phenylalanine or tryptophan. A D gene is named only where the DNA matches it firmly. Size is stated for part of the rows, as once, few or many counts, or as a class when the clone is expanded.

d_gene	v_gene	j_gene	abundance	CDR3aa	CDR3nt
TRBD2	TRBV5-1	TRBJ2-3	many	CASSFAGGASPDTQYF	TGCGCCAGCAGCTTCGCCGGGGGGGCATCCCCAGATACGCAGTATTTT
NA	TRBV20-1	TRBJ2-1	many	CSARDVGSRQHEQFF	TGCAGTGCTAGAGATGTGGGGTCTAGACAGCATGAGCAGTTCTTC
NA	TRBV6-6	TRBJ2-7	few	CASSFRTPTYEQYF	TGTGCCAGCAGTTTCAGGACTCCAACCTACGAGCAGTACTTC
TRBD1	TRBV5-1	TRBJ2-7	many	CASSLYRGSYEQYF	TGCGCCAGCAGCTTGTACAGGGGATCCTACGAGCAGTACTTC
NA	TRBV7-7	TRBJ2-5	few	CASSLMTQETQYF	TGTGCCAGCAGCTTAATGACTCAAGAGACCCAGTACTTC
TRBD1	TRBV6-5	TRBJ2-7	many	CASSTPPGQRFYEQYF	TGTGCCAGCAGCACGCCTCCGGGACAGAGATTCTACGAGCAGTACTTC
TRBD1	TRBV29-1	TRBJ2-7	many	CSASRDRRSYEQYF	TGCAGCGCTTCTCGGGACAGGAGGTCCTACGAGCAGTACTTC
NA	TRBV20-1	TRBJ1-1	few	CSALRTRSEAFF	TGCAGTGCCCTGAGGACGCGTTCTGAAGCTTTCTTT
NA	TRBV5-1	TRBJ1-2	many	CASSLQGVPPGYTF	TGCGCCAGCAGCTTGCAGGGCGTCCCTCCTGGCTACACCTTC
TRBD2	TRBV20-1	TRBJ2-5	NA	CSARDRLAGGRQETQYF	TGCAGTGCTAGAGATCGTTTAGCGGGGGGGCGGCAAGAGACCCAGTACTTC
TRBD2	TRBV7-8	TRBJ2-1	many	CASSLPWEGLNEQFF	TGTGCCAGCAGCCTCCCCTGGGAGGGTCTGAATGAGCAGTTCTTC
TRBD2	TRBV6-4	TRBJ2-1	many	CASSDSSGSLDEQFF	TGTGCCAGCAGTGACTCAAGCGGGAGTCTCGATGAGCAGTTCTTC
TRBD1	TRBV12-3/TRBV12-4	TRBJ1-2	many	CASSLRGGQTYGYTF	TGTGCCAGCAGTTTAAGGGGGGGACAGACCTATGGCTACACCTTC
NA	TRBV7-3	TRBJ2-2	many	CASSLFAREGELFF	TGTGCCAGCAGCTTATTCGCCCGAGAAGGGGAGCTGTTTTTT
NA	TRBV27	TRBJ2-5	NA	CASSLSYGKETQYF	TGTGCCAGCAGTTTATCGTACGGGAAAGAGACCCAGTACTTC
TRBD2	TRBV4-1	TRBJ2-1	many	CASSQDSGGASYNEQFF	TGCGCCAGCAGCCAAGATAGCGGGGGGGCCTCCTACAATGAGCAGTTCTTC